This TCR beta chain was obtained from a study of cytomegalovirus exposure and HLA in healthy donors (dated 2017 in TCRdb). Looking at the study overall: According to an earlier analysis of several hundred of the donors, some 180 million T cells yielded roughly 110 million unique TCR beta sequences and around 280 Gb of sequence data. A later analysis re-examined previously published TCR beta repertoires from around 670 donors and added high-resolution HLA genotyping to investigate patterns of TCR occurrence. Roughly 5 DR-DQ haplotypes were handled as single units for association and clustering, since linkage in the cohort was strong. An earlier analysis of around 580 of the donors used high-throughput TCR beta sequencing to judge whether each TCR beta V gene segment behaved as functional or pseudogenic. Both class I and class II loci were covered by HLA typing, at four-digit resolution. A later genetic analysis used genome-wide SNP genotypes for about 55% of the 666 donors, treating that subset as a discovery cohort. About 300 gigabases of sequencing data and approximately 80 million unique TCR sequences were included in an early release covering over 600 HLA-typed donors. Donor age, sex, ethnicity and CMV serostatus were collected together with the repertoire data. High-throughput TCR immunosequencing, statistical association of individual TCRs with disease status, and machine learning were combined to predict cytomegalovirus infection status. Among about 400 genotyped donors of the cohort, an average of roughly 230,000 unique TCR beta nucleotide sequences was sequenced per donor, of which roughly 18% were non-productive. Using immunosequencing, the study profiled T cell repertoires from around 680 subjects and related those repertoires to cytomegalovirus serostatus. A separate validation cohort of about 110 different subjects was used in addition to the roughly 670-subject first cohort. The genetic ancestry cluster associated with self-reported Caucasian donors included over 80% of the 398 genotyped donors. The number of typed donors differed by locus: roughly 629-640 for A, B, C, DRB1 and DQB1; some 540 for DQA1; over 600 for DPA1; and some 430 for DPB1. The later analysis used no new phenotypic data to find candidate immune exposures, relying instead on TCR beta sequences and their occurrence across donors. The study aimed to test whether cataloging public T cell receptors could reveal signatures of past pathogen exposure. Every discovery cohort repertoire had been produced on one sequencing platform.

As to this clone: Which antigen it targets is not known. Base qualities are not recorded, but no much larger clone differs from it by a single base.

Inclusive of the bounding cysteine and phenylalanine, the CDR3 is 14 residues long. Just CDR3 DNA is preserved here, 42 bases in frame from base 1. V ends up 4 bases short and J 3 bases short, with an unmatched junction base count of 6. Looking up the germline V gene yields CDR1 SGHDN and CDR2 FVKESK. The cohort was made up of approximately 700 healthy bone marrow donors. Cohort members were all nominally healthy when sampled, although unrecorded immune exposures were likely present. The donor was CMV seropositive and belonged to the group of 250 to 300 seropositive cohort members. Each donor provided a peripheral blood sample, and peripheral blood mononuclear cells were used for TCR beta sequencing. Genomic DNA extraction from the blood cell samples was performed with the Qiagen DNeasy Blood Extraction Kit. Summary of the overall study and its limitations: The authors suggested that the approach could potentially be extended to other disease states and immunological phenotypes. Some IMGT-functional V segments, including TRBV6-2 and TRBV6-3, could not be distinguished by the 87-base-pair reads and were therefore excluded. In a later analysis, HLA-associated TCR beta chains showed more clonal expansion and lower generation probabilities than non-associated chains that were equally common. A later analysis associated 16,951 TCR beta sequences with specific HLA alleles at a false discovery rate of 0.05. A further reported finding was that TCR beta sequences accurately predicted the HLA-A and HLA-B alleles for most subjects in the first cohort. The classifier was reported to diagnose cytomegalovirus status with high specificity and sensitivity in both the original and validation cohorts. Immune exposure information for the cohort was limited to CMV serostatus. The study gave a list of under 200 TCR beta chains associated with cytomegalovirus. In this cohort, only TCR beta chains were sequenced, and detectable features were limited by the absence of alpha or paired-chain data. In a later analysis, the rate of TCR association differed among HLA loci, with DRB1 alleles having the most associated TCRs and HLA-C alleles having the fewest. Because HLA typing was unavailable for some donors at each locus, only the typed subset was used in association tests. Correlated functional status among segregating V segments might reflect linkage disequilibrium, but an unknown experimental factor could not be ruled out. A later analysis found that most CMV-associated TCR beta chains appeared HLA-restricted, with HLA associations seemingly driven largely by CMV exposure. A few of the identified cytomegalovirus-associated TCR beta chains were confirmed in vitro to be specific for cytomegalovirus antigens. Compared with the approximately 670-donor mean, donors in an Asian-associated ancestry cluster had fewer N-insertions in productive TCRs, according to a later genetic analysis. Strong co-occurrence of HLA alleles, especially DR and DQ, made assigning TCR associations to individual alleles difficult. Several of the top co-occurrence clusters appeared to be linked to parvovirus B19, influenza, CMV and Epstein-Barr virus, according to a later analysis. Broadly in line with IMGT annotations, most TCR beta V segments showed up in productive rearrangements about 87% or about 30% of the time in an earlier analysis of under 700 of the donors. Most TCR sequences were seen in very few donors, while some public TCRs were found in many individuals. A cluster of highly shared sequence variants was judged likely to be a technical artifact of the sequencing pipeline. A later genetic analysis associated a missense DCLRE1C variant with V-gene and J-gene trimming of TCR beta chains, and an independent cohort replicated the association. The presence/absence analyses assumed that sequencing depth was roughly uniform across donors, and that assumption may not be true. The earlier analysis of nearly 600 of the donors excluded over 15 rarely observed V segments, including chromosome 9 orphons, because counts were too low.

The library was built by means of the immunoSEQ multiplex PCR assay. For the multiplex PCR, a mixture combining 60 forward primers for TCR Vbeta segments and 13 reverse primers for TCR Jbeta segments was used. Amplification of the CDR3 region of rearranged TCR beta genes was performed with a multiplex PCR assay on genomic DNA. The Illumina HiSeq System was used to sequence the amplified TCR beta libraries as 87-base-pair reads. Per the authors' processing: A later analysis tallied some 79 million unique TCR beta chains across the 666 repertoires, and approximately 12 million of those chains were shared by two or more donors. To remove PCR and sequencing errors, raw reads were error-corrected and collapsed into unique sequences using a nearest-neighbor algorithm that merged closely related sequences. CDR3 sequences were aligned to IMGT reference sequences to assign V, D and J gene segments. Each retained sequence needed at least a six-nucleotide match to both a V gene segment and a J gene segment. A rearrangement counted as productive if the CDR3 had no stop codons and remained in frame with V and J, and every other rearrangement counted as non-productive. CDR3 was defined by IMGT convention, running from the second conserved V-encoded cysteine to the conserved J-encoded phenylalanine. Sequences without an unambiguous match to a single V gene segment were excluded from the earlier analysis of 450 to 650 of the donors. In an earlier analysis of approximately 500 of the donors, a V segment was called functional when productive rearrangements were above 56.7%, and segregating when the standard deviation between donors exceeded 5%. A statistical classification framework was developed to diagnose cytomegalovirus status using the catalog of TCR beta chain sequences. V and J gene assignment, in a later analysis, came from comparing TCR nucleotide sequences with IMGT/GENE-DB human TR gene sequences. A later analysis assigned CDR3 sequences and most-parsimonious VDJ recombination scenarios with the TCRdist pipeline. In a later analysis, each TCR beta chain was defined by its CDR3 amino acid sequence together with its V-gene family, and reads lacking a unique V-gene family were excluded. A later analysis removed nearly 600 highly shared, low-generation-probability nucleotide sequences to deal with suspected cross-contamination and a sequencing artifact. For each public chain, a later analysis derived a clonal expansion index from normalized ranks of inferred template counts within each repertoire. A later analysis computed generation probabilities with a VDJ recombination model fitted to out-of-frame rearrangements, and checked the results against IGoR. In a later analysis, TCR-TCR, TCR-HLA and TCR-CMV co-occurrence was scored with hypergeometric tests, and a repertoire-size bias correction was applied to TCR pairs. False discovery rates were estimated in a later analysis by permuting HLA or CMV assignments 20 times. In a later analysis, co-occurring TCRs were grouped using DBSCAN, and TCRdist sequence similarity was added for clustering within HLA-allele-positive subsets. For co-occurrence clustering, repertoires with fewer than 30,000 or more than 120,000 public chains were excluded, along with roughly 5 repertoires with anomalous nucleotide sharing. Here the immuneACCESS table is served through TCRdb, limited to in-frame sequences with V and J called. Missing clones are a known gap in these copies; in checked studies unresolved V genes cover under half, and the rest lacks a known reason. V and J calls and clone size are copied from that table; D and trimming were computed from the DNA. A total of roughly 200,000 clones appear in this sample, 77% of them only once. In total, the top ten clones hold around 3.4% of the sample.

Sequencing was done on a sample of PBMCs. The chain couples TRBV14 to TRBJ2-7; TRBD2 matches 7 bases in the middle. The sequence came from a woman between 55 and 75 years old in good health and CMV-seropositive. The CDR3 here reads CASSRGGRIYEQYF. The base sequence is TGTGCCAGCAGCCGGGGGGGAAGAATCTACGAGCAGTACTTC.